The 26 T cell receptor beta chains below come from one sample, sequenced in a study of blood T cell repertoires in COVID-19. Assay used: immunoSEQ multiplex PCR; TCRdb lists only in-frame clones, some missing. This sample carries roughly 200,000 clones, 75% to 90% of them seen once, and the ten largest clones take around 8%. Sequencing was done on a sample of peripheral blood. The receptors here all came from a woman aged 55 to 70 with acute or convalescent COVID-19.

This clone was seen a single time. The V call is TRBV28, the J call TRBJ1-2, with a possible D match to TRBD1 (5 bases). This CDR3 has 14 amino acids. The germline V gene encodes CDR1 MDHEN and CDR2 SYDVKM. The ends were cut back, 4 bases at V and 7 bases at J, with 16 bases in the middle. For the CDR3, the DNA is TGTGCCAGCAGTTCAGGGCTTCTATTAGGTGGCTACACCTTC. Translated: CASSSGLLLGGYTF.

The rearrangement joins TRBV11-2 to TRBJ2-7, with D uncertain. Trimming stripped 3 bases from V and 2 bases from J, with 8 bases between. Germline V CDR1 and CDR2: SGHAT, FQNNGV. The CDR3 totals 13 residues. CDR3 sequence (DNA): TGTGCCAGCAGCTTCTTCGGTCCCTACGAGCAGTACTTC. It yields the protein CASSFFGPYEQYF.

This rearrangement joins TRBV24-1 to TRBJ1-5; TRBD1 is a possible D gene (5 bases). Germline V gene data show CDR1 as KGHDR and CDR2 as SFDVKD. The V end lost 7 bases, the J end lost 7 bases, and 10 bases lay between the germline ends. CDR3 length: 12 amino acids. CDR3 bases: TGTGCCACCAGCTGGGGCGAACAGCCCCAGCATTTT. Residues: CATSWGEQPQHF.

This sequence joins TRBV3-1 (or the pseudogene TRBV3-2) and TRBJ1-1; 9 bases are shared with TRBD1. CDR3 length: 16 amino acids. Germline-derived CDR1 and CDR2 are LGHDT and YNNKEL (reference sequence). Trimming took 3 bases from V and 6 from J; bases not matched to a gene: 11. The chain's CDR3 is CASSHRGGYRGPEAFF. The CDR3 bases are TGTGCCAGCAGCCACCGAGGAGGCTACAGGGGGCCTGAAGCTTTCTTT.

The chain has TRBV5-1 and TRBJ1-4, with D perhaps matching TRBD1 (6 bases). The CDR3 loop spans 16 amino acids. Germline V CDR1 and CDR2: SGHRS, YFSETQ. Trimming removed 4 bases at V and 3 bases at J, with 16 bases between. The DNA of the CDR3 is TGCGCCAGCAGCAAGGGGGTTTCAGGGGCTAATGAAAAACTGTTTTTT. Translation gives CASSKGVSGANEKLFF. The full variable domain, in which reference TRBV5-1 and TRBJ1-4 provide the parts outside the CDR3, is KAGVTQTPRYLIKTRGQQVTLSCSPISGHRSVSWYQQTPGQGLQFLFEYFSETQRNKGNFPGRFSGRQFSNSRSEMNVSTLELGDSALYLCASSKGVSGANEKLFFGSGTQLSVL.

The V gene is TRBV10-3, the J gene TRBJ1-2, with a tentative D call TRBD1 (5 bases). In germline, CDR1 is ENHRY, CDR2 SYGVKD. The CDR3 is made up of 14 amino acids. With 2 bases removed from V and 4 bases from J, the gap between germline ends came to 11 bases. This chain's CDR3 is CAISEPGLIYGYTF. The CDR3 bases are TGTGCCATCAGTGAGCCGGGACTGATCTATGGCTACACCTTC.

The genes are TRBV10-2 and TRBJ2-1; 10 bases agree with TRBD2. J lost 10 bases, V lost 5 bases, and 5 bases had no gene match. The germline gives CDR1 WSHSY, CDR2 SAAADI. This CDR3 contains 13 residues. CDR3 DNA sequence: TGCGCCAGCAGTCTAGCGGGAGCAGGCGAGCAGTTCTTC. It codes for CASSLAGAGEQFF.

The chain has TRBV5-6 and TRBJ1-2; 7 bases agree with TRBD1. Germline V CDR1 and CDR2: SGHDT, YYEEEE. V trimming: 0 bases; J trimming: 6 bases; junction bases outside the gene matches: 11. This CDR3 is built from 16 residues. CDR3 protein: CASSLVGRDSLNGYTF. CDR3 sequence (DNA): TGTGCCAGCAGCTTGGTGGGGCGGGACAGTTTAAATGGCTACACCTTC.

The gene calls are TRBV11-2 and TRBJ2-2, with TRBD2 matching over 12 bases. The CDR3 runs to 15 residues. Germline V gene sequence: CDR1 SGHAT, CDR2 FQNNGV. Trimming took 3 bases from V and 5 from J; bases not matched to a gene: 1. Here the CDR3 reads CASSFGLAGTGELFF. The DNA for the CDR3 is TGTGCCAGCAGCTTCGGACTAGCGGGAACCGGGGAGCTGTTTTTT. Full variable domain (outside the CDR3, taken from reference TRBV11-2 and TRBJ2-2): EAGVAQSPRYKIIEKRQSVAFWCNPISGHATLYWYQQILGQGPKLLIQFQNNGVVDDSQLPKDRFSAERLKGVDSTLKIQPAKLEDSAVYLCASSFGLAGTGELFFGEGSRLTVL.

This rearrangement joins TRBV3-1 (or the pseudogene TRBV3-2) to TRBJ1-2; D is uncertain. The length of the CDR3 is 12 residues. The germline V and J ends were trimmed by 5 bases and 3 bases, with 7 bases remaining between them. From germline, CDR1 is LGHDT and CDR2 YNNKEL (reference sequence). CDR3 amino acids: CASSGGDYGYTF. For the CDR3, the DNA is TGTGCCAGCAGCGGCGGAGACTATGGCTACACCTTC.

This sequence joins TRBV5-6 and TRBJ1-1; D not resolved. V lost 0 bases and J 0 bases, leaving 9 bases between the germline ends. Germline V gene lookup returns CDR1 SGHDT and CDR2 YYEEEE. The CDR3 has 15 amino acids. This chain's CDR3 is CASSLGRKLNTEAFF. Written as DNA, the CDR3 is TGTGCCAGCAGCTTGGGCAGGAAATTGAACACTGAAGCTTTCTTT.

The chain links TRBV5-4 to TRBJ1-3; perhaps TRBD1 as D (6 bases). The V and J ends lost 4 bases and 0 bases respectively, with 11 bases between them. CDR3 size: 15 residues. From germline, CDR1 is SGHNT and CDR2 YYREEE (reference sequence). Written as DNA, the CDR3 is TGTGCCAGCAGCCTAACAGGGAGCTCTGGAAACACCATATATTTT. Protein sequence: CASSLTGSSGNTIYF.

The rearrangement joins TRBV5-1 to TRBJ2-1; 7 nucleotides line up with TRBD2. The germline V gene has CDR1 SGHRS and CDR2 YFSETQ. With 4 bases clipped from V and 5 bases from J, the junction kept 6 bases outside the gene matches. The CDR3 length is 14 residues. In DNA, the CDR3 is TGCGCCAGCAGCCCCGGGACTATCAACAATGAGCAGTTCTTC. Protein sequence: CASSPGTINNEQFF.

The rearrangement uses TRBV7-9 and TRBJ2-2; perhaps TRBD2 as D (6 bases). The CDR3 runs 14 residues. Germline loops: CDR1 SEHNR, CDR2 FQNEAQ (reference sequence). V was shortened by 10 bases and J by 0 bases, with 12 bases between the two germline ends. DNA of the CDR3: TGTGCCACAACCGGGACTTCGAACACCGGGGAGCTGTTTTTT. Amino acid sequence: CATTGTSNTGELFF.

This rearrangement joins TRBV27 to TRBJ2-7, with D hard to call. V dropped 4 bases and J dropped 2 bases, with 21 bases sitting between them. The CDR3 length is 17 residues. The germline CDR1 and CDR2 sequences are MNHEY and SMNVEV (reference sequence). The CDR3 sequence is CASSYQRRFQQTYEQYV. As DNA, the CDR3 is TGTGCCAGCAGTTACCAACGTCGCTTTCAACAAACCTACGAGCAGTACGTC.

The rearrangement uses TRBV6-5 and TRBJ1-1; 7 bases align to TRBD1. This CDR3 is 12 amino acids long. Germline CDR1 and CDR2: MNHEY and SVGAGI. The V gene end was trimmed by 6 bases and the J gene end by 6 bases; junction bases not matched to a gene: 4. The CDR3 region has the DNA TGTGCCAGCAGGGGACAGACCCCTGAAGCTTTCTTT. It yields the protein CASRGQTPEAFF.

This chain uses TRBV20-1 with TRBJ1-4; D unclear. The CDR3 covers 13 residues. V lost 6 bases, J lost 7 bases, and 15 bases lay in between. Germline V gene data show CDR1 as DFQATT and CDR2 as SNEGSKA (reference sequence). CDR3 in DNA: TGCAGTGCAAGTGGAGGGTTCAGTGAAAAACTGTTTTTT. Translating gives CSASGGFSEKLFF.

The chain is built from TRBV9 and TRBJ1-1, with D hard to call. V was trimmed by 0 bases and J by 4 bases, leaving 13 bases between them. In germline, CDR1 is SGDLS, CDR2 YYNGEE. The CDR3 totals 15 residues. Written as DNA, the CDR3 is TGTGCCAGCAGCGTAGGCCCCTCCGGGGTCACTGAAGCTTTCTTT. Translated, it gives CASSVGPSGVTEAFF.

The gene calls are TRBV15 and TRBJ1-5, with 7 bases fitting TRBD1. Trimming removed 4 bases from V and 7 bases from J; junction bases left unmatched: 7. There are 14 residues in the CDR3. Germline V lookup: CDR1 LNHNV, CDR2 YYDKDF (reference sequence). The DNA for the CDR3 is TGTGCCACCAGCATGGACAGGTCTGGACAGCCCCAGCATTTT. This translates into CATSMDRSGQPQHF.

The chain carries TRBV7-2 and TRBJ2-4, with a weak D call TRBD2 (6 bases). Germline CDR1 and CDR2: SGHTA and FQGNSA. CDR3 length equals 17 residues. V was pared by 1 base and J by 2 bases, with 15 bases between. In DNA, the CDR3 is TGTGCCAGCAGCTTAGTCGGCGGGATGGGTTCCAAAAACATTCAGTACTTC. Translation gives CASSLVGGMGSKNIQYF.

The gene calls are TRBV2 and TRBJ2-3; possible D gene TRBD2, 6 bases. The germline gives CDR1 SNHLY, CDR2 FYNNEI. The CDR3 covers 16 residues. V was shortened by 2 bases and J by 2 bases, with 14 bases between the two germline ends. This CDR3 reads CASSELEGGLTDTQYF. CDR3 nucleotides: TGTGCCAGCAGTGAATTGGAGGGAGGCCTCACAGATACGCAGTATTTT.

The genes are TRBV28 and TRBJ2-1; 7 bases match TRBD1. V was pared by 7 bases and J by 9 bases, with 9 bases of the junction left unmatched. The germline gives CDR1 MDHEN, CDR2 SYDVKM. The CDR3 loop spans 13 amino acids. This chain's CDR3 is CASKGQFMGEQFF. CDR3 nucleotides: TGTGCCAGCAAGGGACAGTTTATGGGTGAGCAGTTCTTC.

J is TRBJ1-6 and V is TRBV2; TRBD1 agrees at 8 bases. V lost 7 bases to trimming and J lost 7 bases; unmatched junction nucleotides: 9. This CDR3 contains 15 residues. The germline V gene has CDR1 SNHLY and CDR2 FYNNEI. CDR3 DNA sequence: TGTGCCAGCATTTCTCCAGGGGGCCAGAATTCACCCCTCCACTTT. Translating gives CASISPGGQNSPLHF.

This clone was seen a single time. This sequence joins TRBV29-1 and TRBJ2-1; 7 bases match TRBD1. V dropped 5 bases and J dropped 8; count of bases not matched to a gene: 6. The CDR3 contains 12 residues. CDR1 SQVTM and CDR2 ANQGSEA come from the germline V gene. CDR3 in amino acids: CSVRQGYHEQFF. The DNA for the CDR3 is TGCAGCGTTCGACAGGGATACCATGAGCAGTTCTTC.

The chain uses TRBV25-1 and TRBJ1-4; the match to TRBD1 covers 7 bases. Germline lookup yields CDR1 MGHDK and CDR2 SYGVNS. The CDR3 spans 14 residues. V was pared by 10 bases and J by 6 bases, with 11 bases of the junction left unmatched. CDR3 protein: CATAMTGHDEKLFF. The CDR3 nucleotides read TGTGCCACCGCCATGACAGGGCATGATGAAAAACTGTTTTTT.

V usage is TRBV4-1 and J usage is TRBJ1-4, with D unresolved. Germline V gene data show CDR1 as MGHRA and CDR2 as YSYEKL. The CDR3 covers 12 residues. V shed 1 base and J shed 14 bases, with 11 bases lying between them. CDR3: CASSQAVNYLFF. Written as DNA, the CDR3 is TGCGCCAGCAGCCAAGCGGTTAATTATCTGTTTTTT.